This T cell receptor (beta chain) stems from a study of OX40 agonist ivuxolimab in advanced cancers. Study-level information: The group had a mean age of roughly 56 years, ranged from 23 to 79, and was 80% to 90% male.

Method: immunoSEQ multiplex PCR; TCRdb's copy keeps in-frame clones and lacks some. The sample has 30,000 to 45,000 clones, roughly 78% seen once. The V end lost 1 base, the J end lost 5 bases, and 14 bases lay between the germline ends. CDR3 size: 15 residues. CDR1 is LNHDA, CDR2 SQIVND, per germline (reference sequence). The receptor was isolated from an adult with an advanced solid tumor such as melanoma, head and neck, liver or kidney cancer. The genes are TRBV19 and TRBJ2-5; D is unclear. The sample in question was CD4+ or CD8+ T cells sorted from blood, obtained in a trial of the OX40 agonist ivuxolimab. CDR3: CASSIGVVAVETQYF. In nucleotides, the CDR3 is TGTGCCAGTAGTATAGGGGTAGTCGCGGTGGAGACCCAGTACTTC.